The clone carrying this T cell receptor beta chain was seen only a few times. Antigen unknown. The data were taken from a study of T cells after yellow fever vaccination. Study at large: Low-cell-number fractions underwent preparation using SMART-Seq v4 Ultra Low Input.

Template-switching 5'RACE yielded the TCR cDNA; a universal primer site and UMIs were added in the process. TCRdb called the 5' RACE reads again in MiXCR, with one record for every CDR3 protein. The sample includes about 340,000 distinct CDR3 sequences, around 13% of them seen just once. Findings of the study overall: High-abundance clonotypes from the bulk population could contaminate FACS-sorted repertoires. Weaker, the secondary response peaked sooner, at day 5 versus 15.

The CDR3 sequence is 15 residues long. The J segment lost 4 bases and the V segment lost 1 base, leaving 5 bases of the junction unmatched. Germline CDR1 reads SNHLY; CDR2 reads FYNNEI. The TCR sequence derives from a man between 18 and 29 years old who received the YFV17D yellow fever vaccine. The chain combines TRBV2 with TRBJ2-5; 8 nucleotides match TRBD1. The material sequenced was CD4+ T cells sorted from PBMCs, taken 15 days after the yellow fever booster vaccination. The CDR3 DNA sequence: TGTGCCAGCAGTGAAGTTCCAGGGGGCCGAGAGACCCAGTACTTC. The encoded protein is CASSEVPGGRETQYF. Variable domain in full (rest from reference TRBV2 and TRBJ2-5): EPEVTQTPSHQVTQMGQEVILRCVPISNHLYFYWYRQILGQKVEFLVSFYNNEISEKSEIFDDQFSVERPDGSNFTLKIRSTKLEDSAMYFCASSEVPGGRETQYFGPGTRLLVL.